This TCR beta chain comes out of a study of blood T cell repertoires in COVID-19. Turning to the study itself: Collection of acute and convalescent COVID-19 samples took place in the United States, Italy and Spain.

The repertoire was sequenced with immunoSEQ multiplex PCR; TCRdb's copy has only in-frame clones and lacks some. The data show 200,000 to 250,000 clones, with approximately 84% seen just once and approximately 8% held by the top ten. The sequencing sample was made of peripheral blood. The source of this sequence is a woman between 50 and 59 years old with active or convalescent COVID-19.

DNA of the CDR3: TGTGCCAGCAGTGAACGAGCGTACGAGCAGTACGTC. Protein sequence: CASSERAYEQYV. This chain links TRBV6-1 with TRBJ2-7; D ambiguous. The V end lost 2 bases, the J end lost 4 bases, and 6 bases lay between the germline ends. CDR1 and CDR2 from the germline V gene are MNHNS and SASEGT. There are 12 residues in the CDR3.